This passage covers 32 T cell receptor beta chains from one sample sequenced in a study of blood T cell repertoires in COVID-19. This table comes from immunoSEQ multiplex PCR, and its TCRdb copy is limited to in-frame clones, with some not included. The sample consists of under 200,000 clones, around 91% of them appearing once. Sequencing was done on a sample of PBMCs or T cells enriched from blood (not recorded which). Receptor source: a woman between 18 and 29 years old who had recovered from COVID-19.

This clone was counted a single time. The J gene is TRBJ1-1, the V gene TRBV28; TRBD1 might be the D (6 bases). This CDR3 comprises 14 residues. V lost 3 bases, J lost 4 bases, and 12 bases lay in between. Germline V gene data show CDR1 as MDHEN and CDR2 as SYDVKM. CDR3 DNA sequence: TGTGCCAGCAGTTTGCTGGGGGGGCGCACTGAAGCTTTCTTT. Its translation is CASSLLGGRTEAFF.

The chain links TRBV15 to TRBJ2-1, with 7 bases identical to TRBD2. CDR1 and CDR2 (germline): LNHNV, YYDKDF (reference sequence). The CDR3 loop spans 18 amino acids. J lost 1 base, V lost 4 bases, and 13 bases had no gene match. CDR3 residues: CATSNRGGRNESYNEQFF. The CDR3 bases are TGTGCCACCAGCAATCGCGGCGGGAGAAACGAATCCTACAATGAGCAGTTCTTC.

J is TRBJ2-5 and V is TRBV5-5; 7 bases are shared with TRBD2. The CDR3 covers 16 residues. The germline gives CDR1 SGHKS, CDR2 YYEKEE (reference sequence). V gave up 4 bases and J gave up 5 bases; unmatched junction bases: 14. The CDR3 reads CASSLRTGGNTETQYF. In nucleotides, the CDR3 is TGTGCCAGCAGCCTCCGGACGGGAGGTAATACGGAGACCCAGTACTTC. The full variable domain, in which reference TRBV5-5 and TRBJ2-5 provide the parts outside the CDR3, is DAGVTQSPTHLIKTRGQQVTLRCSPISGHKSVSWYQQVLGQGPQFIFQYYEKEERGRGNFPDRFSARQFPNYSSELNVNALLLGDSALYLCASSLRTGGNTETQYFGPGTRLLVL.

The CDR3 DNA is TGTGCCAGCAGCTTAGCTAGCGGGAGTACCGGGGAGCTGTTTTTT. It codes for CASSLASGSTGELFF. The chain links TRBV7-2 to TRBJ2-2, with 9 positions matching TRBD2. V shed 0 bases and J 5 bases; nucleotides not matched to a gene: 1. CDR1 and CDR2 (germline): SGHTA, FQGNSA. The CDR3 has 15 residues.

The rearrangement joins TRBV13 to TRBJ2-7, with 12 bases that match TRBD2. Trimming took 4 bases from V and 3 from J; bases not matched to a gene: 1. This CDR3 is 14 amino acids long. Germline loops: CDR1 PRHDT, CDR2 FYEKMQ (reference sequence). CDR3 in DNA: TGTGCCAGCAGCTCTAGCGGGGGGGACTACGAGCAGTACTTC. Translated: CASSSSGGDYEQYF. Combining the CDR3 with reference TRBV13 and TRBJ2-7 gives the whole variable domain AAGVIQSPRHLIKEKRETATLKCYPIPRHDTVYWYQQGPGQDPQFLISFYEKMQSDKGSIPDRFSAQQFSDYHSELNMSSLELGDSALYFCASSSSGGDYEQYFGPGTRLTVT.

This clone was picked up a small number of times. The J gene is TRBJ1-1, the V gene TRBV6-4; the match to TRBD1 covers 7 bases. CDR1 MRHNA and CDR2 SNTAGT come from the germline V gene. The CDR3 length is 16 residues. V shed 5 bases and J 1 base; nucleotides not matched to a gene: 10. CDR3 loop: CASSRDTGAGNTEAFF. The CDR3 DNA follows: TGTGCCAGCAGTCGGGATACAGGGGCCGGGAACACTGAAGCTTTCTTT.

This clone appeared a few times. This rearrangement joins TRBV5-4 to TRBJ1-3; D perhaps matches TRBD1 (5 bases). CDR3 size: 16 residues. The germline V and J ends were trimmed by 0 bases and 4 bases, with 14 bases remaining between them. The germline gives CDR1 SGHNT, CDR2 YYREEE (reference sequence). CDR3 DNA: TGTGCCAGCAGCTTGGGAGGCAGGGCCAGAGGAAACACCATATATTTT. Translation gives CASSLGGRARGNTIYF. The entire variable domain, with the rest obtained from reference TRBV5-4 and TRBJ1-3, is as follows: ETGVTQSPTHLIKTRGQQVTLRCSSQSGHNTVSWYQQALGQGPQFIFQYYREEENGRGNFPPRFSGLQFPNYSSELNVNALELDDSALYLCASSLGGRARGNTIYFGEGSWLTVV.

The V gene is TRBV4-1, the J gene TRBJ2-5, with D unresolved. Germline V lookup: CDR1 MGHRA, CDR2 YSYEKL. The CDR3 is 14 residues long. The V and J ends lost 1 base and 1 base respectively, with 7 bases between them. The CDR3 sequence is CASSQVPGQETQYF. DNA for the CDR3: TGCGCCAGCAGCCAAGTCCCGGGCCAAGAGACCCAGTACTTC.

This sequence joins TRBV10-3 and TRBJ2-1; 10 bases align to TRBD2. This CDR3 spans 14 amino acids. CDR1 and CDR2 (germline): ENHRY, SYGVKD. Germline trimming cut 3 bases from V and 9 bases from J; bases unmatched to any gene: 5. CDR3 loop: CAISDGTSVREQFF. The CDR3 DNA is TGTGCCATCAGTGACGGGACTAGCGTGCGTGAGCAGTTCTTC.

The rearrangement links TRBV6-5 to TRBJ2-5, with a weak D call TRBD2 (5 bases). Trimming removed 11 bases from V and 8 bases from J, with 27 bases in between. The CDR3 has 15 residues. Germline lookup yields CDR1 MNHEY and CDR2 SVGAGI. CDR3 DNA sequence: TGTGCCGCCCTACAGAGGGCTACCTCCCTGGGAACCCAGTACTTC. Amino acid sequence: CAALQRATSLGTQYF.

The chain carries TRBV30 and TRBJ2-7, with 7 nucleotides matching TRBD1. CDR3 length: 13 residues. The germline CDR1 and CDR2 sequences are GTSNPN and SVGIG (reference sequence). The J segment lost 4 bases and the V segment lost 4 bases, leaving 7 bases of the junction unmatched. The CDR3 bases are TGTGCCTGGAAGAGGGACAGCAAATACGAGCAGTACTTC. Translating gives CAWKRDSKYEQYF. Using reference TRBV30 and TRBJ2-7 for the parts outside the CDR3, the full variable domain is SQTIHQWPATLVQPVGSPLSLECTVEGTSNPNLYWYRQAAGRGLQLLFYSVGIGQISSEVPQNLSASRPQDRQFILSSKKLLLSDSGFYLCAWKRDSKYEQYFGPGTRLTVT.

V usage is TRBV28 and J usage is TRBJ1-2; 7 bases are shared with TRBD1. The V segment lost 3 bases and the J segment 6 bases; nucleotides outside the gene matches: 7. CDR1 is MDHEN, CDR2 SYDVKM, per germline. The CDR3 runs to 14 residues. Written as DNA, the CDR3 is TGTGCCAGCAGTTTGGGGCACGACAGGGATGGCTACACCTTC. This encodes CASSLGHDRDGYTF.

V and J are TRBV10-3 and TRBJ1-2, with D possibly being TRBD1 (5 bases). Between the trimmed V and J ends, which lost 4 bases and 6 bases, there was a span of 18 bases. The CDR3 extends over 15 amino acids. CDR1 is ENHRY, CDR2 SYGVKD, per germline. The CDR3 is CAISARAGVVDGYTF. The CDR3 DNA reads as TGTGCCATCAGTGCCCGGGCGGGGGTAGTGGATGGCTACACCTTC.

The V call is TRBV5-4, the J call TRBJ2-1, with D maybe TRBD2 (7 bases). Germline lookup yields CDR1 SGHNT and CDR2 YYREEE (reference sequence). V was cut by 3 bases and J by 7 bases, with 20 bases left in between. The CDR3 totals 16 residues. For the CDR3, the DNA is TGTGCCAGCAGCTCCTTGGGGGCAGGGAGGGTAAATGAGCAGTTCTTC. This sequence encodes CASSSLGAGRVNEQFF.

The V gene is TRBV5-8, the J gene TRBJ2-7, with 15 bases identical to TRBD2. J was trimmed by 5 bases and V by 3 bases; bases with no gene match: 3. Germline V gene lookup returns CDR1 SGHTS and CDR2 YDEGEE. This CDR3 spans 15 amino acids. The CDR3 region is CASSWTSGRAHEQYF. In DNA, the CDR3 is TGTGCCAGCAGCTGGACTAGCGGGAGGGCCCACGAGCAGTACTTC.

This sequence joins TRBV4-1 and TRBJ2-2, with TRBD2 matching 7 bases. The germline gives CDR1 MGHRA, CDR2 YSYEKL. The CDR3 runs 14 residues. Trimming removed 4 bases from V and 4 bases from J; junction bases left unmatched: 3. The CDR3 coding sequence is TGCGCCAGCAGCCGGGCGGGAGTCACCGGGGAGCTGTTTTTT. It translates to CASSRAGVTGELFF.

The CDR3, as DNA: TGTGCCAGCAGTCCAGGGGCGTGGACCGGGGAGCTGTTTTTT. It yields the protein CASSPGAWTGELFF. The chain couples TRBV11-2 to TRBJ2-2; possible D gene TRBD1, 6 bases. The CDR3 is 14 residues long. CDR1 and CDR2 from the germline V gene are SGHAT and FQNNGV. Trimming removed 6 bases from V and 5 bases from J, with 13 bases in between.

The gene calls are TRBV28 and TRBJ2-7; TRBD1 matches 7 bases. Germline assignment: CDR1 MDHEN and CDR2 SYDVKM. V shed 3 bases, J shed 4 bases, and the junction held 9 bases outside the gene matches. The CDR3 has 15 amino acids. The CDR3 spells CASSLIGQVPYEQYF. In DNA form, the CDR3 reads TGTGCCAGCAGTTTGATCGGACAGGTGCCTTACGAGCAGTACTTC.

The CDR3 is CASSLFPGNEQFF. The CDR3 coding sequence is TGTGCCAGCAGCTTGTTCCCGGGGAATGAGCAGTTCTTC. The rearrangement links TRBV7-3 to TRBJ2-1, with D perhaps TRBD2 (5 bases). Looked up from germline, CDR1 is SGHTA and CDR2 is FQGTGA. There are 13 residues in the CDR3. V shed 3 bases and J shed 7 bases, with 10 bases lying between them.

V usage is TRBV7-9 and J usage is TRBJ2-1; 8 nucleotides agree with TRBD1. The CDR3 runs to 19 residues. Germline trimming cut 0 bases from V and 6 bases from J; bases unmatched to any gene: 16. Per the germline V gene, CDR1 is SEHNR and CDR2 is FQNEAQ (reference sequence). The CDR3 region is CASSLAAHVGQGWGNEQFF. CDR3 DNA: TGTGCCAGCAGCTTAGCGGCGCATGTAGGACAGGGATGGGGCAATGAGCAGTTCTTC.

This rearrangement joins TRBV3-1 (or the pseudogene TRBV3-2) to TRBJ2-3, with TRBD2 matching 7 bases. The CDR3 has 18 amino acids. Trimming removed 8 bases from V and 4 bases from J; junction bases left unmatched: 21. Germline lookup yields CDR1 LGHDT and CDR2 YNNKEL (reference sequence). The CDR3 is CASPPSPLVGGSPDTQYF. Here the CDR3 DNA reads TGTGCCAGCCCCCCCTCACCCTTAGTTGGCGGGAGCCCAGATACGCAGTATTTT.

The V and J genes are TRBV4-2 and TRBJ2-1, with no clear D. The V gene lost 0 bases and the J gene lost 0 bases, with 6 bases spanning the gap. CDR1 and CDR2 from the germline V gene are LGHNA and YNFKEQ. This CDR3 contains 15 residues. CDR3 protein: CASSQDRSSYNEQFF. The DNA for the CDR3 is TGTGCCAGCAGCCAAGATCGGTCCTCCTACAATGAGCAGTTCTTC.

V is TRBV29-1 and J is TRBJ2-7; 10 positions agree with TRBD2. J lost 5 bases, V lost 2 bases, and 3 bases had no gene match. The CDR3 has 13 amino acids. Germline values: CDR1 SQVTM, CDR2 ANQGSEA. CDR3 DNA: TGCAGCGTTGAACCTAGCGGGAGCCACGAGCAGTACTTC. Translating it yields CSVEPSGSHEQYF.

V and J are TRBV9 and TRBJ2-7, with a possible D match to TRBD1 (5 bases). The V end lost 2 bases, the J end lost 5 bases, and 14 bases lay between the germline ends. The CDR3 runs to 14 residues. Germline CDR1 is SGDLS and CDR2 is YYNGEE. The CDR3 protein is CASSVVGVGDEQYF. In DNA form, the CDR3 reads TGTGCCAGCAGCGTTGTAGGGGTAGGGGACGAGCAGTACTTC.

This chain connects TRBV6-1 to TRBJ2-5; D is undetermined. Per germline, CDR1 MNHNS and CDR2 SASEGT. The CDR3 contains 15 residues. Trimming left V 3 bases short and J 1 base short, with 12 bases between. The CDR3 loop is CASSDSIGSQETQYF. In nucleotides, the CDR3 is TGTGCCAGCAGTGACAGTATTGGCAGCCAAGAGACCCAGTACTTC.

V and J are TRBV15 and TRBJ2-4, with D possibly matching TRBD2 (5 bases). CDR1 and CDR2 from the germline V gene are LNHNV and YYDKDF (reference sequence). The CDR3 is 16 amino acids. The V and J ends lost 2 bases and 8 bases respectively, with 19 bases between them. The CDR3 nucleotides are TGTGCCACCAGCAGACAAACGGGCGCAAGGCGGGACATTCAGTACTTC. It encodes CATSRQTGARRDIQYF.

V and J are TRBV6-1 and TRBJ2-4, with 7 positions matching TRBD1. The CDR3 loop spans 18 amino acids. After removal of 2 bases from V and 0 bases from J, the junction contained 10 bases not matched to a gene. The V gene's germline CDR1 is MNHNS and CDR2 SASEGT. CDR3 DNA: TGTGCCAGCAGTGAATGGACAGGCGCCGCCGTAGCCAAAAACATTCAGTACTTC. Its translation is CASSEWTGAAVAKNIQYF.

This clone was counted only a few times. J is TRBJ1-4 and V is TRBV5-5, with D perhaps TRBD1 (6 bases). Germline CDR1 and CDR2: SGHKS and YYEKEE (reference sequence). Trimming shortened V by 3 bases and J by 8 bases, and 14 bases separated the two germline ends. CDR3 size: 14 residues. This CDR3 reads CASSSRQGPEKLFF. In DNA, the CDR3 is TGTGCCAGCAGCTCCCGTCAGGGGCCGGAAAAACTGTTTTTT.

The genes are TRBV4-3 and TRBJ2-1; TRBD2 agrees at 14 bases. The CDR3 has 20 amino acids. With 3 bases clipped from V and 3 bases from J, the junction kept 13 bases outside the gene matches. Germline values: CDR1 LGHNA, CDR2 YSLEER. The CDR3 region is CASSQAPGLAGAKGYNEQFF. CDR3 sequence (DNA): TGCGCCAGCAGCCAGGCCCCGGGACTAGCGGGAGCAAAGGGCTACAATGAGCAGTTCTTC.

The J gene is TRBJ2-6, the V gene TRBV18; 9 bases are a match to TRBD1. Germline V gives CDR1 KGHSH, CDR2 LQKENI. The trim removed 5 bases at V and 0 bases at J, leaving 8 bases unmatched. This CDR3 has 18 residues. The CDR3 protein is CASSSDPQGASGANVLTF. The CDR3 nucleotides are TGTGCCAGCTCATCTGACCCACAGGGGGCCTCTGGGGCCAACGTCCTGACTTTC.

This chain links TRBV5-1 with TRBJ2-7; TRBD1 matches 10 bases. The J segment lost 3 bases and the V segment lost 3 bases, leaving 3 bases of the junction unmatched. This CDR3 comprises 14 residues. The germline CDR1 and CDR2 sequences are SGHRS and YFSETQ. CDR3 sequence: CASSSGTGDYEQYF. CDR3 sequence (DNA): TGCGCCAGCAGCTCCGGGACAGGGGACTACGAGCAGTACTTC.

The chain joins TRBV23-1 to TRBJ2-5, with 8 bases fitting TRBD1. TRBV23-1 is treated as an ORF (open reading frame) with a function not yet certain. Trimming at V came to 2 bases and at J to 4 bases, leaving 9 bases not matched to a gene. The CDR3 runs to 16 residues. The CDR3 is CASSQRNPGTGETQYF. CDR3 nucleotide sequence: TGCGCCAGCAGTCAACGTAACCCCGGGACAGGAGAGACCCAGTACTTC.